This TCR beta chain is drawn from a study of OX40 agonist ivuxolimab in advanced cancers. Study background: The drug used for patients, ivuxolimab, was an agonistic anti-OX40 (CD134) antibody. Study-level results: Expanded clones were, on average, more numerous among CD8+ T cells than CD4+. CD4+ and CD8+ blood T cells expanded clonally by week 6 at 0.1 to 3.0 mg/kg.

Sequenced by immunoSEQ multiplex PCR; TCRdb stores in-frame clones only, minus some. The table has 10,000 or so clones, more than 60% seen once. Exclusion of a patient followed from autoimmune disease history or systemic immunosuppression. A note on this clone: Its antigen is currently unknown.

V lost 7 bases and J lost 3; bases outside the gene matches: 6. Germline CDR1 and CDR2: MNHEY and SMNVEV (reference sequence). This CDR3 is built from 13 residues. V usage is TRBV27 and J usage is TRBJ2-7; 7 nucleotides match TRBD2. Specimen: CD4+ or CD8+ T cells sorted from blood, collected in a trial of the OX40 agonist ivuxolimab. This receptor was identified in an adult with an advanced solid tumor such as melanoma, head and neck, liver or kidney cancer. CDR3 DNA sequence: TGTGCCAGCAAAGGGGCGGGAGTCTACGAGCAGTACTTC. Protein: CASKGAGVYEQYF.